This record covers a single TCR beta chain. CDR1 is KGHSH and CDR2 is LQKENI in the germline V gene. Trimming removed 4 bases at V and 0 bases at J, with 21 bases between. This CDR3 has 19 residues. This entry comes from a study of blood T cell repertoires in COVID-19. Study details: The United States, Italy and Spain were the sources of the acute and convalescent COVID-19 samples.

Original data processing: For nucleated cells, counts were estimated from reference gene primer amplification. Using immunoSEQ multiplex PCR, the repertoire was profiled, and TCRdb retains in-frame clones only, with some absent. D and trimming were read from the DNA, whereas the V and J calls and clone size are those reported in that table. Of about 180,000 clones listed, 75% to 80% are singletons. This TCR came from a woman in her 70s with acute or convalescent COVID-19. The chain recombines TRBV18 with TRBJ1-4; D unresolved. The specimen was peripheral blood. The CDR3 loop reads CASSLEGLFHSSTNEKLFF. CDR3 DNA: TGTGCCAGCTCACTTGAAGGACTTTTCCACTCCTCAACTAATGAAAAACTGTTTTTT. Full variable domain (missing parts from reference TRBV18 and TRBJ1-4): NAGVMQNPRHLVRRRGQEARLRCSPMKGHSHVYWYRQLPEEGLKFMVYLQKENIIDESGMPKERFSAEFPKEGPSILRIQQVVRGDSAAYFCASSLEGLFHSSTNEKLFFGSGTQLSVL.